The rows below give T cell receptor beta chains drawn from one sample of a study of blood T cell repertoires in COVID-19. Assay used: immunoSEQ multiplex PCR; TCRdb lists only in-frame clones, some missing. The profile shows 120,000 or so clones, around 87% of them singletons. Sequencing was carried out using peripheral blood. The receptors were gathered from a woman in her 70s with acute or convalescent COVID-19. Both conserved end residues are part of each CDR3. Each record gives: D gene, J gene, V gene, clone size, CDR3 protein, CDR3 DNA. The D gene is left open where the match is weak. A row's size may be missing; if present it is once, few, many or a size class.

d_gene: NA; j_gene: TRBJ2-7; v_gene: TRBV9; abundance: NA; CDR3aa: CASSVSGETEQYF; CDR3nt: TGTGCCAGCAGCGTGTCAGGGGAAACCGAGCAGTACTTC
d_gene: NA; j_gene: TRBJ2-3; v_gene: TRBV12-1; abundance: NA; CDR3aa: CASSLSGLVGSTDTQYF; CDR3nt: TGTGCCAGCAGCCTGTCGGGACTCGTTGGGAGCACAGATACGCAGTATTTT
d_gene: NA; j_gene: TRBJ1-1; v_gene: TRBV10-1; abundance: NA; CDR3aa: CASSGSETGFAEAFF; CDR3nt: TGCGCCAGCAGTGGCTCCGAAACAGGGTTCGCTGAAGCTTTCTTT
d_gene: TRBD1; j_gene: TRBJ2-7; v_gene: TRBV11-2; abundance: NA; CDR3aa: CASSTSQGDAYEQYF; CDR3nt: TGTGCCAGCAGCACGAGTCAGGGGGACGCCTACGAGCAGTACTTC
d_gene: TRBD1; j_gene: TRBJ2-3; v_gene: TRBV12-5; abundance: NA; CDR3aa: CASGSRTGEDTQYF; CDR3nt: TGTGCTAGTGGTTCGCGGACAGGGGAAGATACGCAGTATTTT
d_gene: TRBD1; j_gene: TRBJ1-6; v_gene: TRBV19; abundance: NA; CDR3aa: CASSMARGLGSPLHF; CDR3nt: TGTGCCAGTAGTATGGCCAGGGGGCTGGGGTCACCCCTCCACTTT
d_gene: NA; j_gene: TRBJ1-2; v_gene: TRBV3-1/TRBV3-2; abundance: NA; CDR3aa: CASSQDRIRGSGYTF; CDR3nt: TGTGCCAGCAGCCAAGATCGTATCAGGGGCAGTGGCTACACCTTC
d_gene: TRBD1; j_gene: TRBJ1-4; v_gene: TRBV10-3; abundance: few; CDR3aa: CATAWAQGGWEKLFF; CDR3nt: TGTGCCACCGCTTGGGCCCAGGGGGGATGGGAAAAACTGTTTTTT
d_gene: NA; j_gene: TRBJ1-1; v_gene: TRBV28; abundance: NA; CDR3aa: CASSLGGGVDTEAFF; CDR3nt: TGTGCCAGCAGTTTAGGGGGGGGCGTGGACACTGAAGCTTTCTTT
d_gene: NA; j_gene: TRBJ1-5; v_gene: TRBV28; abundance: NA; CDR3aa: CASKRPGIGNQPQHF; CDR3nt: TGTGCCAGCAAAAGACCGGGGATAGGGAATCAGCCCCAGCATTTT
d_gene: NA; j_gene: TRBJ1-6; v_gene: TRBV11-2; abundance: NA; CDR3aa: CASSPRLANSPLHF; CDR3nt: TGTGCCAGCAGCCCGCGACTCGCTAATTCACCCCTCCACTTT
d_gene: NA; j_gene: TRBJ2-1; v_gene: TRBV3-1/TRBV3-2; abundance: NA; CDR3aa: CASSHGVGGGDNEQFF; CDR3nt: TGTGCCAGCAGCCATGGTGTAGGGGGGGGTGACAATGAGCAGTTCTTC
d_gene: TRBD1; j_gene: TRBJ1-5; v_gene: TRBV28; abundance: NA; CDR3aa: CASRGQRNQPQHF; CDR3nt: TGTGCCAGCCGGGGACAGCGGAATCAGCCCCAGCATTTT
d_gene: NA; j_gene: TRBJ1-2; v_gene: TRBV20-1; abundance: NA; CDR3aa: CSASFDTPNYGYTF; CDR3nt: TGCAGTGCTAGTTTCGACACCCCTAACTATGGCTACACCTTC
d_gene: NA; j_gene: TRBJ2-3; v_gene: TRBV5-6; abundance: NA; CDR3aa: CASSLWASTDTQYF; CDR3nt: TGTGCCAGCAGCTTGTGGGCTAGCACAGATACGCAGTATTTT
d_gene: NA; j_gene: TRBJ1-2; v_gene: TRBV28; abundance: NA; CDR3aa: CASSLPNARDYGYTF; CDR3nt: TGTGCCAGCAGTTTACCCAACGCGAGGGACTATGGCTACACCTTC
d_gene: NA; j_gene: TRBJ2-5; v_gene: TRBV11-2; abundance: NA; CDR3aa: CASSLDRETQYF; CDR3nt: TGTGCCAGCAGCTTAGACCGGGAGACCCAGTACTTC
d_gene: NA; j_gene: TRBJ2-4; v_gene: TRBV7-6; abundance: NA; CDR3aa: CASSLGPGGAAKNIQYF; CDR3nt: TGTGCCAGCAGCTTAGGTCCGGGGGGCGCCGCCAAAAACATTCAGTACTTC
d_gene: TRBD1; j_gene: TRBJ1-1; v_gene: TRBV4-2; abundance: NA; CDR3aa: CASSLGGEGTEAFF; CDR3nt: TGTGCCAGCAGCCTAGGGGGCGAGGGCACTGAAGCTTTCTTT
d_gene: TRBD2; j_gene: TRBJ2-2; v_gene: TRBV7-3; abundance: NA; CDR3aa: CASSLDSRGTTGELFF; CDR3nt: TGTGCCAGCAGCTTAGATTCGCGGGGGACCACCGGGGAGCTGTTTTTT
d_gene: NA; j_gene: TRBJ1-4; v_gene: TRBV7-9; abundance: NA; CDR3aa: CASSTKTGRDEKLFF; CDR3nt: TGTGCCAGCAGCACCAAGACAGGAAGGGATGAAAAACTGTTTTTT
d_gene: NA; j_gene: TRBJ2-7; v_gene: TRBV7-8; abundance: NA; CDR3aa: CASSLVGAIDLYEQYF; CDR3nt: TGTGCCAGCAGCTTAGTTGGAGCAATTGATCTCTACGAGCAGTACTTC
d_gene: TRBD1; j_gene: TRBJ1-1; v_gene: TRBV3-1/TRBV3-2; abundance: NA; CDR3aa: CASSPRTGVGSEAFF; CDR3nt: TGTGCCAGCAGTCCCCGGACAGGGGTGGGTTCTGAAGCTTTCTTT
d_gene: NA; j_gene: TRBJ2-1; v_gene: TRBV21-1; abundance: once; CDR3aa: CASSKSSESHNEQFF; CDR3nt: TGTGCCAGCAGCAAATCGTCAGAATCGCACAATGAGCAGTTCTTC
d_gene: TRBD1; j_gene: TRBJ1-2; v_gene: TRBV7-9; abundance: NA; CDR3aa: CASSSSGTGGGYTF; CDR3nt: TGTGCCAGCAGCTCGTCCGGGACAGGGGGTGGCTACACCTTC
d_gene: NA; j_gene: TRBJ1-1; v_gene: TRBV14; abundance: NA; CDR3aa: CASSKGHSNTEAFF; CDR3nt: TGTGCCAGCAGCAAGGGACACTCTAACACTGAAGCTTTCTTT
d_gene: NA; j_gene: TRBJ1-2; v_gene: TRBV18; abundance: NA; CDR3aa: CASWDWGVSGYGYTF; CDR3nt: TGTGCCAGCTGGGATTGGGGCGTCTCTGGCTATGGCTACACCTTC
d_gene: NA; j_gene: TRBJ2-3; v_gene: TRBV18; abundance: once; CDR3aa: CASSPTRQGTDTQYF; CDR3nt: TGTGCCAGCTCACCAACCAGACAGGGCACAGATACGCAGTATTTT
d_gene: TRBD1; j_gene: TRBJ2-5; v_gene: TRBV5-1; abundance: NA; CDR3aa: CASSGRTGRETQYF; CDR3nt: TGCGCCAGCAGCGGTCGGACAGGGCGGGAGACCCAGTACTTC
d_gene: TRBD1; j_gene: TRBJ2-2; v_gene: TRBV5-1; abundance: NA; CDR3aa: CASSSGTGGTNTGELFF; CDR3nt: TGCGCCAGCAGCAGCGGGACAGGGGGTACGAACACCGGGGAGCTGTTTTTT
d_gene: NA; j_gene: TRBJ2-5; v_gene: TRBV6-5; abundance: NA; CDR3aa: CASSGTFGETQYF; CDR3nt: TGTGCCAGCAGCGGGACATTTGGGGAGACCCAGTACTTC
d_gene: NA; j_gene: TRBJ1-5; v_gene: TRBV12-3/TRBV12-4; abundance: NA; CDR3aa: CASSSGGYQPQHF; CDR3nt: TGTGCCAGCAGTTCCGGGGGGTATCAGCCCCAGCATTTT
d_gene: NA; j_gene: TRBJ1-6; v_gene: TRBV7-9; abundance: NA; CDR3aa: CASSLGGLGSPLHF; CDR3nt: TGTGCCAGCAGCTTAGGGGGGCTGGGGTCACCCCTCCACTTT
d_gene: TRBD1; j_gene: TRBJ1-5; v_gene: TRBV5-1; abundance: NA; CDR3aa: CASSLAGGNQPQHF; CDR3nt: TGCGCCAGCAGCTTGGCAGGGGGTAACCAGCCCCAGCATTTT
d_gene: NA; j_gene: TRBJ1-3; v_gene: TRBV3-1/TRBV3-2; abundance: NA; CDR3aa: CASSEQSSGNTIYF; CDR3nt: TGTGCCAGCTCAGAACAGAGCTCTGGAAACACCATATATTTT
d_gene: NA; j_gene: TRBJ2-4; v_gene: TRBV5-6; abundance: NA; CDR3aa: CASQWEGSAIQYF; CDR3nt: TGTGCCAGCCAATGGGAAGGGAGCGCCATTCAGTACTTC
d_gene: NA; j_gene: TRBJ1-1; v_gene: TRBV28; abundance: NA; CDR3aa: CASSPSSVRATEAFF; CDR3nt: TGTGCCAGCAGCCCCTCTAGCGTTCGTGCCACTGAAGCTTTCTTT
d_gene: NA; j_gene: TRBJ1-3; v_gene: TRBV5-1; abundance: NA; CDR3aa: CASSLGAYSGNTIYF; CDR3nt: TGCGCCAGCAGCTTGGGGGCATACTCTGGAAACACCATATATTTT
d_gene: TRBD2; j_gene: TRBJ2-1; v_gene: TRBV25-1; abundance: NA; CDR3aa: CASSELAGYPEEQFF; CDR3nt: TGTGCCAGCAGTGAACTAGCGGGGTACCCTGAAGAGCAGTTCTTC
d_gene: NA; j_gene: TRBJ2-2; v_gene: TRBV11-2; abundance: NA; CDR3aa: CASSLDHASAATGELFF; CDR3nt: TGTGCCAGCAGCTTAGATCACGCTAGCGCGGCGACCGGGGAGCTGTTTTTT